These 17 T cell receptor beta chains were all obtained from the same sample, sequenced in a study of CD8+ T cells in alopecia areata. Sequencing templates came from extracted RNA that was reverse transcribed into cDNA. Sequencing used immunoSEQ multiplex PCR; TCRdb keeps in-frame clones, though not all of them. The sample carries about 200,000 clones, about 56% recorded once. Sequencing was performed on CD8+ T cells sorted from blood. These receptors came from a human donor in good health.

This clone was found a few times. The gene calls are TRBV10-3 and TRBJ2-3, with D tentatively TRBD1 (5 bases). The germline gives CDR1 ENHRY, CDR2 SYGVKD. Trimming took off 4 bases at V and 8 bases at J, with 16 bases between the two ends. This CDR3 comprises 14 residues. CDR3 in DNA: TGTGCCATCAGTGGGGGCAGCTTTGATAGTACGCAGTATTTT. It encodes CAISGGSFDSTQYF.

The CDR3 nucleotides read TGTGCCAGCAGTGAATATTACGGGGGCCGGACAGATACGCAGTATTTT. As protein: CASSEYYGGRTDTQYF. This chain joins TRBV25-1 and TRBJ2-3, with D possibly called TRBD1 or TRBD2 (6 bases each). The V gene's germline CDR1 is MGHDK and CDR2 SYGVNS. CDR3 size: 16 residues. The ends were cut back, 0 bases at V and 3 bases at J, with 13 bases in the middle.

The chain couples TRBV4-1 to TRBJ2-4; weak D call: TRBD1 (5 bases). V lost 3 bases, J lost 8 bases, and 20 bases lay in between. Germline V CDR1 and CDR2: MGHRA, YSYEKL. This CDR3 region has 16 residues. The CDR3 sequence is CASSQGLRVEGDIQYF. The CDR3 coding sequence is TGCGCCAGCAGCCAGGGCCTCAGGGTGGAAGGAGACATTCAGTACTTC.

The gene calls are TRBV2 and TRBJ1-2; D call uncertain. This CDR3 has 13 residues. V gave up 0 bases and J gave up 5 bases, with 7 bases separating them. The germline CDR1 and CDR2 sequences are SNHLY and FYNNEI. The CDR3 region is CASSEAGLYGYTF. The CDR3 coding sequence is TGTGCCAGCAGTGAAGCGGGTCTTTATGGCTACACCTTC.

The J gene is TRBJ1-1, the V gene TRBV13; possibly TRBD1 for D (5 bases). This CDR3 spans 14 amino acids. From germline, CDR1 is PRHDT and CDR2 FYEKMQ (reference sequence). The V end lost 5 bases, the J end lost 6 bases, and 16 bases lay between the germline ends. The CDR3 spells CASSPGPEVPEAFF. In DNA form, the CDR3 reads TGTGCCAGCAGCCCGGGGCCGGAGGTGCCTGAAGCTTTCTTT.

The CDR3 bases are TGCGCCAGCAGCTTGGAGGGCAGGGATTGGGGGGCCTACGAGCAGTACTTC. Residues: CASSLEGRDWGAYEQYF. The J gene is TRBJ2-7, the V gene TRBV5-1; perhaps TRBD2 as D (6 bases). This CDR3 contains 17 residues. From germline, CDR1 is SGHRS and CDR2 YFSETQ. With 0 bases removed from V and 2 bases from J, the gap between germline ends came to 18 bases.

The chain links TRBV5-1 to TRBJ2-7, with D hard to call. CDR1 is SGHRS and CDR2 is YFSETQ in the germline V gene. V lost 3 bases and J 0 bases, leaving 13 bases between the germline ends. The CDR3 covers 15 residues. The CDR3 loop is CASSSNDIYSYEQYF. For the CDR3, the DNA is TGCGCCAGCAGCTCCAATGACATATACTCCTACGAGCAGTACTTC. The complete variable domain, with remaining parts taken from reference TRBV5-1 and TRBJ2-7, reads KAGVTQTPRYLIKTRGQQVTLSCSPISGHRSVSWYQQTPGQGLQFLFEYFSETQRNKGNFPGRFSGRQFSNSRSEMNVSTLELGDSALYLCASSSNDIYSYEQYFGPGTRLTVT.

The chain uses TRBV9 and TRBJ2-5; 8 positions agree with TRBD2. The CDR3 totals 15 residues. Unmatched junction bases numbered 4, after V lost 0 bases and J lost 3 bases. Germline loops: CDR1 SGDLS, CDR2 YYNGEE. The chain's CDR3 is CASSVAGGSKETQYF. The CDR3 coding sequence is TGTGCCAGCAGCGTAGCGGGAGGGTCGAAAGAGACCCAGTACTTC.

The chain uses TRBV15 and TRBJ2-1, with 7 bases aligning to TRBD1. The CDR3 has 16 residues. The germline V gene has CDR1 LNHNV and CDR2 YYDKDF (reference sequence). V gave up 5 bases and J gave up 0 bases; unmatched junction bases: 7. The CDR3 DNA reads TGTGCCACCAGCGGGCTGGACAGGAGCTCCTACAATGAGCAGTTCTTC. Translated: CATSGLDRSSYNEQFF.

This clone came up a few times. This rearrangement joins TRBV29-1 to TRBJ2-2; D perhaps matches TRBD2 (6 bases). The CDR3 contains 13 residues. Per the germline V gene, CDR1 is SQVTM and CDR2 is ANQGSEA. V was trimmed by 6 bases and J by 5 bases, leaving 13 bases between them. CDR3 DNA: TGCAGCGTGCCGGGGGAGAATACCGGGGAGCTGTTTTTT. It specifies CSVPGENTGELFF.

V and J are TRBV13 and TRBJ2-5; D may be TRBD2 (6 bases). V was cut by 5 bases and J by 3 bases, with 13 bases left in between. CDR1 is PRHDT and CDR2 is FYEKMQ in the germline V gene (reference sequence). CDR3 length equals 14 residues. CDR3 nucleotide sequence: TGTGCCAGCAGCCCACGACTAGTGGAAGAGACCCAGTACTTC. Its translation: CASSPRLVEETQYF. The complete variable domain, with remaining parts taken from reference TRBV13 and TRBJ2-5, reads AAGVIQSPRHLIKEKRETATLKCYPIPRHDTVYWYQQGPGQDPQFLISFYEKMQSDKGSIPDRFSAQQFSDYHSELNMSSLELGDSALYFCASSPRLVEETQYFGPGTRLLVL.

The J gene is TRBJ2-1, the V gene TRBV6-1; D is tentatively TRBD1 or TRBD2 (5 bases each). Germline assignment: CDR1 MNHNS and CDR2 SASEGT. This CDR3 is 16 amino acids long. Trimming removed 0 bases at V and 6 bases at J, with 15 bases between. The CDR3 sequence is CASSEAGLALGNEQFF. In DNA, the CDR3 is TGTGCCAGCAGTGAAGCGGGGCTAGCCCTAGGCAATGAGCAGTTCTTC.

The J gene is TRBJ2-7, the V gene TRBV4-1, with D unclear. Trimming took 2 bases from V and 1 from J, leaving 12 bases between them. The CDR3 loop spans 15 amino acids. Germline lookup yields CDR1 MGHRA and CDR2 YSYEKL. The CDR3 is CASSQSRMDSYEQYF. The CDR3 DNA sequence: TGCGCCAGCAGCCAAAGTAGGATGGATTCCTACGAGCAGTACTTC.

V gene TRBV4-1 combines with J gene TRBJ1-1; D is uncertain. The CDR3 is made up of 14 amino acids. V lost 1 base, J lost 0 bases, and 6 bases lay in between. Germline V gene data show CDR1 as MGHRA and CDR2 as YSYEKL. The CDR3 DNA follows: TGCGCCAGCAGCCAAGGTGACTTGAACACTGAAGCTTTCTTT. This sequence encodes CASSQGDLNTEAFF.

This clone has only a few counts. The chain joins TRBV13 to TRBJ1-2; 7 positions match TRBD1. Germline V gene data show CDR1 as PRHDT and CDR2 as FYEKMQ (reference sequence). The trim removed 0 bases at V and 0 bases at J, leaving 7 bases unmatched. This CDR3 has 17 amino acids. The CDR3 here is CASSLGGLTGANYGYTF. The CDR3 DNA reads TGTGCCAGCAGCTTAGGGGGACTCACAGGGGCTAACTATGGCTACACCTTC.

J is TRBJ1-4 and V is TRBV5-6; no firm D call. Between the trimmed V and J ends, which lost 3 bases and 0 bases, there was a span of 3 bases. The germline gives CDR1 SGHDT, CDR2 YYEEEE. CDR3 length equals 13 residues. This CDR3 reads CASSSATNEKLFF. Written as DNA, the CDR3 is TGTGCCAGCAGCTCTGCAACTAATGAAAAACTGTTTTTT.

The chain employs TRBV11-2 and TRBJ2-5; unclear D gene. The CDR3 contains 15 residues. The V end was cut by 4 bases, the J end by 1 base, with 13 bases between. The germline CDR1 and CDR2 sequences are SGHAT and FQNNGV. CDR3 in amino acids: CASSSYTGTQETQYF. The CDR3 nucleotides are TGTGCCAGCAGCTCCTATACGGGCACCCAAGAGACCCAGTACTTC.